The T cell receptor (beta chain) described here comes from a study of early T cells in non-severe SARS-CoV-2 infection. Across the study: Sequencing was performed on bulk RNA from unsorted whole blood, leaving chains unpaired.

The germline CDR1 and CDR2 sequences are LGHDT and YNNKEL (reference sequence). The CDR3 sequence is 15 residues long. Deletions cut 1 base from V and 3 bases from J, with 12 bases between. Unique molecular identifier tags were affixed to discrete cDNA molecules. MiXCR, run by TCRdb on the 5' RACE reads, gives a single entry per CDR3 protein. The table has 80,000 to 95,000 distinct CDR3 sequences, 11% to 15% seen once. This clonotype was counted a few times. This clonotype was sampled from an adult who was a healthcare worker with PCR-confirmed SARS-CoV-2 infection or an uninfected control (not recorded which). The chain has TRBV3-1 and TRBJ1-1, with D tentatively TRBD1 (6 bases). Sequencing used whole blood. The DNA of the CDR3 is TGTGCCAGCAGCCAAGGTTACAGGGAGGACACTGAAGCTTTCTTT. Protein product: CASSQGYREDTEAFF.